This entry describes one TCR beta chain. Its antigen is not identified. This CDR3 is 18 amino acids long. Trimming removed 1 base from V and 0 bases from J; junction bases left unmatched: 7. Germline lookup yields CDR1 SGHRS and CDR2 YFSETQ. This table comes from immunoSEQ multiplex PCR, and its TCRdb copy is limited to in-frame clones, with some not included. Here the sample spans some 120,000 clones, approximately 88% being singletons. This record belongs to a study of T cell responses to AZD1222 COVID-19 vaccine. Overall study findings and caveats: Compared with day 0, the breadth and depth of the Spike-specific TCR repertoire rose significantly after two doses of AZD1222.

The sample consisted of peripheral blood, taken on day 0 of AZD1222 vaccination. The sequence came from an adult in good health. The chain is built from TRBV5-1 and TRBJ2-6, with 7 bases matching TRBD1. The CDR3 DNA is TGCGCCAGCAGCTTGAACCCGGACAGGCTCTCTGGGGCCAACGTCCTGACTTTC. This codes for CASSLNPDRLSGANVLTF.